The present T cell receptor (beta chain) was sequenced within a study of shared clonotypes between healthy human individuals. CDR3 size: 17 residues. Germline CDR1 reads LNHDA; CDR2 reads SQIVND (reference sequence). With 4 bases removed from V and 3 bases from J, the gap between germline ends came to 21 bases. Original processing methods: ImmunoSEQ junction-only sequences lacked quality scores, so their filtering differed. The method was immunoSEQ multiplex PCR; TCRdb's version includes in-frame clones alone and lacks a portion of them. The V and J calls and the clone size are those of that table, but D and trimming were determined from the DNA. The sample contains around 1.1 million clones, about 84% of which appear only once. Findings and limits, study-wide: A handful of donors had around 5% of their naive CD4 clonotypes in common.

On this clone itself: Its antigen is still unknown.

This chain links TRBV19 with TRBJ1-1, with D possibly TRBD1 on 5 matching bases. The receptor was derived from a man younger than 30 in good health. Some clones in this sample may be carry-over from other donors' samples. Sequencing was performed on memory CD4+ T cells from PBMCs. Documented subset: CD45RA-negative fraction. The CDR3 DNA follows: TGTGCCAGTAGTAATAGACACGGGACCGCAAGGGACACTGAAGCTTTCTTT. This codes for CASSNRHGTARDTEAFF.